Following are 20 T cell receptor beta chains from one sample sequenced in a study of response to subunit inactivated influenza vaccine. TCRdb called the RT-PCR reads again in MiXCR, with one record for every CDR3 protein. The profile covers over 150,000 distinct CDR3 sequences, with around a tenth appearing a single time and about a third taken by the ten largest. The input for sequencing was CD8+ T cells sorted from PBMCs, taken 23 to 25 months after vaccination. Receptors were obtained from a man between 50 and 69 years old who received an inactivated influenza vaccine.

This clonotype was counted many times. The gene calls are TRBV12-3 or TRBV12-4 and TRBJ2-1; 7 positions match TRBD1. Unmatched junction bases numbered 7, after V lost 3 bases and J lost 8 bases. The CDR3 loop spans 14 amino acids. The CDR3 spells CASSLTGDSDEQFF. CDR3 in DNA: TGTGCCAGCAGTTTGACCGGGGACAGCGATGAGCAGTTCTTC.

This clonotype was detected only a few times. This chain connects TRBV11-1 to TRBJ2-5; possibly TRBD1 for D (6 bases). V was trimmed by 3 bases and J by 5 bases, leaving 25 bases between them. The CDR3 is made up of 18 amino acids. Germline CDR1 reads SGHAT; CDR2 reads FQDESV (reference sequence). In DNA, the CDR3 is TGTGCCAGCAGCTTTTTCCTCCCCTCTCAGGGGTCCCGGGAGACCCAGTACTTC. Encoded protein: CASSFFLPSQGSRETQYF.

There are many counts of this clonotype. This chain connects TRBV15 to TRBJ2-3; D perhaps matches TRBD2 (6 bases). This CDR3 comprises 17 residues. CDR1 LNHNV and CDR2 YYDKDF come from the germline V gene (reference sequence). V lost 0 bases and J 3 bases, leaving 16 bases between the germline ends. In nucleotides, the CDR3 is TGTGCCACCAGCAGAGATTTCCCGGGAGTCGAGACAGATACGCAGTATTTT. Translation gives CATSRDFPGVETDTQYF.

CDR3 in DNA: TGTGCCAGCAGCTTAGTGGACGTTTTCTACGAGCAGTACTTC. It codes for CASSLVDVFYEQYF. The chain links TRBV7-9 to TRBJ2-7; D remains ambiguous. The CDR3 runs 14 residues. The V gene lost 1 base and the J gene lost 3 bases, with 10 bases spanning the gap. Germline lookup yields CDR1 SEHNR and CDR2 FQNEAQ (reference sequence).

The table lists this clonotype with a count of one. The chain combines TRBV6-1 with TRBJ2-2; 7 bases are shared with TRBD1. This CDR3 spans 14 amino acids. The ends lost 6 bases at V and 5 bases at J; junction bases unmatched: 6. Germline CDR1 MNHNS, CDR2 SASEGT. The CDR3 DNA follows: TGTGCCAGCAGCTTGGGACAGTCTACCGGGGAGCTGTTTTTT. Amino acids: CASSLGQSTGELFF.

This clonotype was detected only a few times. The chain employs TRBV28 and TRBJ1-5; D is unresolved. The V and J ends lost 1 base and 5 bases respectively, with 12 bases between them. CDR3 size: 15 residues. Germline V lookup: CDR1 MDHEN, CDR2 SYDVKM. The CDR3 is CASSLSVSVHQPQHF. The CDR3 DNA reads TGTGCCAGCAGTTTATCGGTGTCGGTCCATCAGCCCCAGCATTTT.

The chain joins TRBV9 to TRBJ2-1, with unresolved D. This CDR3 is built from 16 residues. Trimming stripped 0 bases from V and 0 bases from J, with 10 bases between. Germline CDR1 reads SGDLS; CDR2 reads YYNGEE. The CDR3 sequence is CASSVGSSSSYNEQFF. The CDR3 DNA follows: TGTGCCAGCAGCGTAGGATCCAGCAGCTCCTACAATGAGCAGTTCTTC.

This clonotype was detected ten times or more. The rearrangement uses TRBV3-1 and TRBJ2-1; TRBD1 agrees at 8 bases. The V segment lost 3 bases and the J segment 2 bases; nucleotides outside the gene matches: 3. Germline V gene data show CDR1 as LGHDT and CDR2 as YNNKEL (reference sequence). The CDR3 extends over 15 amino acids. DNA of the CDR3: TGTGCCAGCAGCCATCAGGACAGGGCCTACAATGAGCAGTTCTTC. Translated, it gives CASSHQDRAYNEQFF.

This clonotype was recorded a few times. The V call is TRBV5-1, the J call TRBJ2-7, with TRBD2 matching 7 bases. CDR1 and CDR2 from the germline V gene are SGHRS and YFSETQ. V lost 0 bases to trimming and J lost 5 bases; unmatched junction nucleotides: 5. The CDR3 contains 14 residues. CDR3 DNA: TGCGCCAGCAGCTTGGGCAGCGGGATGCACGAGCAGTACTTC. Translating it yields CASSLGSGMHEQYF.

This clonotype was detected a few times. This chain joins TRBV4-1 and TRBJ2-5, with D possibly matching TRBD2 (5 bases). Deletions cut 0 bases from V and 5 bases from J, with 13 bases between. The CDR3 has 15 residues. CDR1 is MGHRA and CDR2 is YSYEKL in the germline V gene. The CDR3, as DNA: TGCGCCAGCAGCCAAGATGTTTTGGGCGGGGAGACCCAGTACTTC. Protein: CASSQDVLGGETQYF.

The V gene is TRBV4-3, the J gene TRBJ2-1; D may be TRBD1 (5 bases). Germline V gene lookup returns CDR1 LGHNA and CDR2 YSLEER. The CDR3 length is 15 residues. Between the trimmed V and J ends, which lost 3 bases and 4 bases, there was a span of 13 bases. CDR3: CASSQGRVDYNEQFF. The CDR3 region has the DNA TGCGCCAGCAGCCAGGGCAGGGTGGATTACAATGAGCAGTTCTTC.

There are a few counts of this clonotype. Written as DNA, the CDR3 is TGTGCCAGCAGTTATGGCGGGGGGACCCCTTGGGAGCAGTTCTTC. It translates to CASSYGGGTPWEQFF. This chain connects TRBV27 to TRBJ2-1; 8 bases align to TRBD2. V shed 4 bases and J 10 bases; nucleotides not matched to a gene: 12. CDR1 and CDR2 from the germline V gene are MNHEY and SMNVEV (reference sequence). The CDR3 has 15 residues.

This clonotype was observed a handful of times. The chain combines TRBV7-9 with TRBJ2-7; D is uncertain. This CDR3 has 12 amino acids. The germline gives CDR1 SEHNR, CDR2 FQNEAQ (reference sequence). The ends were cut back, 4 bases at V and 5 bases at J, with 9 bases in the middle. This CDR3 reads CASSSSIHEQYF. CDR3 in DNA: TGTGCCAGCAGCTCTAGTATCCACGAGCAGTACTTC.

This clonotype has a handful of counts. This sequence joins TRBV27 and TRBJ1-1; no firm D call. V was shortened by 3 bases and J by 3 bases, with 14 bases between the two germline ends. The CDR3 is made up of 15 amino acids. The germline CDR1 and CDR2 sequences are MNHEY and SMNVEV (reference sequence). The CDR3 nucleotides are TGTGCCAGCAGTTTGGGCCCGGACCTATACACTGAAGCTTTCTTT. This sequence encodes CASSLGPDLYTEAFF.

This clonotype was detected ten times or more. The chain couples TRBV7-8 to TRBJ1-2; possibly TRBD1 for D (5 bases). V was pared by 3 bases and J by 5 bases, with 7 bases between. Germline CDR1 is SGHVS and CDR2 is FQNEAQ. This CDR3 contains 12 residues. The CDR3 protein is CASSLGGYGYTF. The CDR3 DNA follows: TGTGCCAGCAGCTTGGGGGGGTATGGCTACACCTTC.

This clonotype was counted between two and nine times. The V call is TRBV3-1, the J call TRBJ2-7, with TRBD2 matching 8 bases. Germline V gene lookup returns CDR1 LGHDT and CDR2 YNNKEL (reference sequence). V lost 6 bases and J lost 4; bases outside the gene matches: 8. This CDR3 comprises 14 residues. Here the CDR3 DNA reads TGTGCCAGCAGTGACTCTCCTAGCGGGTACGAGCAGTACTTC. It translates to CASSDSPSGYEQYF.

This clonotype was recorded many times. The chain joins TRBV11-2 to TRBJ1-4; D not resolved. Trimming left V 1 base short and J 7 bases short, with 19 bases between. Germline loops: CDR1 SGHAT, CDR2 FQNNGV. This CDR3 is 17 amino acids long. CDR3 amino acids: CASSLVSGPKGSEKLFF. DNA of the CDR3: TGTGCCAGCAGCTTAGTATCCGGGCCAAAAGGGAGTGAAAAACTGTTTTTT. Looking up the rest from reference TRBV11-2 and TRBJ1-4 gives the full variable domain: EAGVAQSPRYKIIEKRQSVAFWCNPISGHATLYWYQQILGQGPKLLIQFQNNGVVDDSQLPKDRFSAERLKGVDSTLKIQPAKLEDSAVYLCASSLVSGPKGSEKLFFGSGTQLSVL.

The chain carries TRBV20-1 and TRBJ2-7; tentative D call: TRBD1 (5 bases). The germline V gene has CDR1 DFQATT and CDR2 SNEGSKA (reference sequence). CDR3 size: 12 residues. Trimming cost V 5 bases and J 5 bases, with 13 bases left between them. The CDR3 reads CSAQGRSDEQYF. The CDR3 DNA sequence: TGCAGTGCTCAGGGCCGAAGCGACGAGCAGTACTTC.

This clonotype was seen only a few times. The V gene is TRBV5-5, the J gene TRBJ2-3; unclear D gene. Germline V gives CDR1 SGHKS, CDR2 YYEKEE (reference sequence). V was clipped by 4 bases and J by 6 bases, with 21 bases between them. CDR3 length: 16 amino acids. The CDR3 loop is CASSSRPVGGQDTQYF. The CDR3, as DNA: TGTGCCAGCAGCAGCAGACCCGTTGGCGGCCAGGATACGCAGTATTTT.

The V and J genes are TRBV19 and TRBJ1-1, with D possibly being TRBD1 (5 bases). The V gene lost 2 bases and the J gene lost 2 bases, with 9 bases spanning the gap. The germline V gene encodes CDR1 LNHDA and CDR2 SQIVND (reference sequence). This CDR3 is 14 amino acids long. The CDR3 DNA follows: TGTGCCAGTAGTATAACGGGGGACAACACTGAAGCTTTCTTT. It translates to CASSITGDNTEAFF.